Described below is a single TCR beta chain sequence and its context. Profiled with immunoSEQ multiplex PCR; TCRdb holds only in-frame clones, not every one. The data show 98,000 or so clones, roughly 90% seen once. The data derive from a study of blood T cell repertoires in COVID-19. Looking at the study overall: Specimens from acute and convalescent COVID-19 originated in the United States, Italy and Spain.

This CDR3 has 17 amino acids. V was pared by 5 bases and J by 5 bases, with 9 bases of the junction left unmatched. Per germline, CDR1 WSHSY and CDR2 SAAADI. The TCR comes from a human donor in a cohort sampled during active COVID-19. The material sequenced was peripheral blood. The V call is TRBV10-2, the J call TRBJ2-1; 13 bases match TRBD2. CDR3 sequence: CASSPGLAGPQDNEQFF. CDR3 in DNA: TGCGCCAGCAGTCCGGGACTAGCGGGGCCTCAGGACAATGAGCAGTTCTTC.